The 30 T cell receptor beta chains listed next were all sequenced from one sample in a study of T cell repertoires in cytomegalovirus infection. From the reads, TCRdb called clonotypes with MiXCR, one entry per CDR3 protein. Of 250,000 to 300,000 distinct CDR3 sequences listed, around 15% were seen once; the top ten hold about 8.7%. The sequencing input was PBMCs. These receptors were taken from a human donor in good health (CMV status not recorded). Some clones in this sample may be carry-over from other donors' samples.

The V and J genes are TRBV28 and TRBJ2-5; tentatively, D is TRBD1 or TRBD2 (5 bases each). V was clipped by 1 base and J by 4 bases, with 10 bases between them. The germline V gene encodes CDR1 MDHEN and CDR2 SYDVKM. This CDR3 has 14 residues. The chain's CDR3 is CASSLFGTGETQYF. In DNA form, the CDR3 reads TGTGCCAGCAGTTTATTCGGGACCGGAGAGACCCAGTACTTC.

This clonotype was picked up a small number of times. The chain has TRBV28 and TRBJ1-2; 10 bases are a match to TRBD1. The junction had 9 bases not matched to a gene; V was cut back by 4 bases and J by 7 bases. CDR1 and CDR2 (germline): MDHEN, SYDVKM. This CDR3 contains 15 residues. For the CDR3, the DNA is TGTGCCAGCAGTTCCGGACAGGGGGAGAGGTCTGGCTACACCTTC. This codes for CASSSGQGERSGYTF.

The rearrangement links TRBV24-1 to TRBJ1-4; 9 nucleotides agree with TRBD1. The CDR3 sequence is 20 residues long. The germline CDR1 and CDR2 sequences are KGHDR and SFDVKD. The trim removed 2 bases at V and 1 base at J, leaving 13 bases unmatched. The chain's CDR3 is CATSDSTKYDRGRTNEKLFF. Written as DNA, the CDR3 is TGTGCCACCAGTGATTCGACCAAATATGACAGGGGGAGAACTAATGAAAAACTGTTTTTT.

This chain connects TRBV15 to TRBJ2-7; D is tentatively TRBD1 or TRBD2 (6 bases each). The length of the CDR3 is 16 residues. Trimming removed 1 base from V and 2 bases from J, with 15 bases in between. Germline assignment: CDR1 LNHNV and CDR2 YYDKDF (reference sequence). The CDR3 protein is CATSRGGAARAYEQYF. In DNA form, the CDR3 reads TGTGCCACCAGCAGAGGGGGGGCAGCTAGAGCCTACGAGCAGTACTTC.

This clonotype occurred many times. One junction end does not reproduce the germline sequence, and a read error may be involved. The chain combines TRBV7-9 with TRBJ2-2; D possibly corresponds to TRBD2 (6 bases). The CDR3 contains 16 residues. Germline V gives CDR1 SEHNR, CDR2 FQNEAQ (reference sequence). The CDR3 sequence: CASSSLGGRNAGELFF. In DNA, the CDR3 is TGTGCCAGCAGCTCATTGGGGGGACGGAACGCCGGGGAGCTGTTTTTT.

The chain links TRBV3-1 to TRBJ1-1; D is unresolved. Per germline, CDR1 LGHDT and CDR2 YNNKEL (reference sequence). The CDR3 consists of 11 residues. V was pared by 7 bases and J by 8 bases, with 11 bases between. CDR3 sequence (DNA): TGTGCCAGCATATACGGAACAGAAGCTTTCTTT. Translated, it gives CASIYGTEAFF. The whole variable domain, remainder taken from reference TRBV3-1 and TRBJ1-1, is DTAVSQTPKYLVTQMGNDKSIKCEQNLGHDTMYWYKQDSKKFLKIMFSYNNKELIINETVPNRFSPKSPDKAHLNLHINSLELGDSAVYFCASIYGTEAFFGQGTRLTVV.

This clonotype was counted between two and nine times. The V call is TRBV5-1, the J call TRBJ1-6; 9 nucleotides line up with TRBD1. CDR3 length equals 16 residues. V lost 4 bases, J lost 9 bases, and 11 bases stayed unmatched. The germline V gene has CDR1 SGHRS and CDR2 YFSETQ. CDR3 nucleotides: TGCGCCAGCAGCCTCGGCCGGGACAGGGCTGGTTCACCCCTCCACTTT. This codes for CASSLGRDRAGSPLHF. Combining the CDR3 with reference TRBV5-1 and TRBJ1-6 gives the whole variable domain KAGVTQTPRYLIKTRGQQVTLSCSPISGHRSVSWYQQTPGQGLQFLFEYFSETQRNKGNFPGRFSGRQFSNSRSEMNVSTLELGDSALYLCASSLGRDRAGSPLHFGNGTRLTVT.

The chain links TRBV19 to TRBJ2-2; TRBD1 is a possible D gene (5 bases). Per germline, CDR1 LNHDA and CDR2 SQIVND (reference sequence). V was clipped by 2 bases and J by 6 bases, with 16 bases between them. The CDR3 loop spans 16 amino acids. The CDR3 loop is CASSIKAGMTAGELFF. The DNA for the CDR3 is TGTGCCAGTAGTATAAAGGCAGGGATGACGGCCGGGGAGCTGTTTTTT.

The J gene is TRBJ2-5, the V gene TRBV7-3; 10 bases align to TRBD2. The CDR3 has 15 residues. The junction had 6 bases not matched to a gene; V was cut back by 6 bases and J by 2 bases. The germline V gene has CDR1 SGHTA and CDR2 FQGTGA. In DNA, the CDR3 is TGTGCCAGCAGATCTAGCGGGGGCCTACAAGAGACCCAGTACTTC. Protein: CASRSSGGLQETQYF.

J is TRBJ2-7 and V is TRBV6-2 or TRBV6-3; D gene unclear. Trimming took 6 bases from V and 4 from J, leaving 4 bases between them. CDR3 length: 10 residues. Per germline, CDR1 MNHEY and CDR2 SVGEGT. The CDR3: CASRDYEQYF. In nucleotides, the CDR3 is TGTGCCAGCAGGGATTACGAGCAGTACTTC.

Many counts were recorded for this clonotype. V gene TRBV7-9 combines with J gene TRBJ1-2; D remains ambiguous. The CDR3 is 15 amino acids. With 5 bases removed from V and 7 bases from J, the gap between germline ends came to 20 bases. CDR1 and CDR2 (germline): SEHNR, FQNEAQ (reference sequence). The DNA of the CDR3 is TGTGCCAGCAGCCAAAACTTAAGGAACGAAGGTGGCTACACCTTC. Translation: CASSQNLRNEGGYTF. Supplemented by reference TRBV7-9 and TRBJ1-2, the full variable domain reads DTGVSQNPRHKITKRGQNVTFRCDPISEHNRLYWYRQTLGQGPEFLTYFQNEAQLEKSRLLSDRFSAERPKGSFSTLEIQRTEQGDSAMYLCASSQNLRNEGGYTFGSGTRLTVV.

This clonotype was observed many times. This chain connects TRBV6-2 or TRBV6-3 to TRBJ2-1; TRBD2 agrees at 8 bases. V dropped 10 bases and J dropped 8; count of bases not matched to a gene: 19. Germline V gene sequence: CDR1 MNHEY, CDR2 SVGEGT. The CDR3 sequence is 16 residues long. Here the CDR3 reads CATQRAGEVLVHEQFF. In DNA, the CDR3 is TGTGCCACCCAGAGAGCGGGAGAGGTCTTAGTTCATGAGCAGTTCTTC.

The CDR3 here is CASSLVAGGPYEQYF. In nucleotides, the CDR3 is TGTGCCAGCAGTTTAGTAGCGGGAGGACCCTACGAGCAGTACTTC. The V gene is TRBV27, the J gene TRBJ2-7; 10 bases agree with TRBD2. Looked up from germline, CDR1 is MNHEY and CDR2 is SMNVEV (reference sequence). The CDR3 contains 15 residues. The V gene end was trimmed by 2 bases and the J gene end by 2 bases; junction bases not matched to a gene: 3.

This clonotype turned up a few times. A read error may produce the germline difference seen at one junction end. The V and J genes are TRBV5-3 and TRBJ1-2, with D perhaps TRBD1 (5 bases). TRBV5-3 is noted as an ORF with a role that remains uncertain. There are 13 residues in the CDR3. The DNA of the CDR3 is TGTGCCAGCAGCTTGGACATAGAGTATGGCTACACCTTC. Protein: CASSLDIEYGYTF.

J is TRBJ2-1 and V is TRBV7-3; D possibly matches TRBD1 or TRBD2 (6 bases each). CDR3 length equals 12 residues. Trimming pared 5 bases from V and 8 bases from J, leaving 10 bases between. Per germline, CDR1 SGHTA and CDR2 FQGTGA. The CDR3 reads CASSAGGYEQFF. Here the CDR3 DNA reads TGTGCCAGCAGCGCCGGGGGCTATGAGCAGTTCTTC. Full variable domain (missing parts from reference TRBV7-3 and TRBJ2-1): GAGVSQTPSNKVTEKGKYVELRCDPISGHTALYWYRQSLGQGPEFLIYFQGTGAADDSGLPNDRFFAVRPEGSVSTLKIQRTERGDSAVYLCASSAGGYEQFFGPGTRLTVL.

This clonotype showed up many times. The rearrangement joins TRBV7-2 to TRBJ2-7; D gene unclear. The germline V gene encodes CDR1 SGHTA and CDR2 FQGNSA. The CDR3 extends over 13 amino acids. The V and J ends lost 1 base and 9 bases respectively, with 13 bases between them. The chain's CDR3 is CASSLGGPTGQYF. CDR3 nucleotide sequence: TGTGCCAGCAGCTTAGGTGGACCCACGGGGCAGTACTTC.

This clonotype was counted many times. V gene TRBV14 combines with J gene TRBJ2-1; D may correspond to TRBD1 or TRBD2 (6 bases each). This CDR3 spans 16 amino acids. The V end was cut by 1 base, the J end by 4 bases, with 14 bases between. Germline V gives CDR1 SGHDN, CDR2 FVKESK. The CDR3 here is CASSQAYGGIYNEQFF. The CDR3 DNA reads TGTGCCAGCAGCCAAGCCTACGGGGGCATTTACAATGAGCAGTTCTTC.

This clonotype was detected many times. This chain joins TRBV7-2 and TRBJ2-5; D is ambiguous. Germline V gene data show CDR1 as SGHTA and CDR2 as FQGNSA. The CDR3 length is 15 residues. V lost 1 base to trimming and J lost 4 bases, with 13 bases between them. This chain's CDR3 is CASSLGGSQGETQYF. The CDR3 DNA reads as TGTGCCAGCAGCTTAGGGGGAAGTCAAGGAGAGACCCAGTACTTC.

This chain joins TRBV11-2 and TRBJ2-5, with D possibly being TRBD1 or TRBD2 (5 bases each). The CDR3 totals 13 residues. Trimming removed 3 bases from V and 4 bases from J, with 9 bases in between. The germline gives CDR1 SGHAT, CDR2 FQNNGV. The CDR3 nucleotides read TGTGCCAGCAGCTTCGGGGCGGGAGAGACCCAGTACTTC. Its protein product is CASSFGAGETQYF.

This clonotype was seen more than once but under ten times. This chain links TRBV7-2 with TRBJ1-5; perhaps TRBD1 as D (5 bases). Germline loops: CDR1 SGHTA, CDR2 FQGNSA. This CDR3 has 15 residues. V lost 3 bases to trimming and J lost 1 base, with 10 bases between them. Here the CDR3 DNA reads TGTGCCAGCAGCTTGGCGGCAGGGAGCAATCAGCCCCAGCATTTT. Its protein is CASSLAAGSNQPQHF.

This clonotype was seen ten or more times. The chain employs TRBV6-1 and TRBJ2-6; D is uncertain. V was clipped by 6 bases and J by 2 bases, with 8 bases between them. CDR1 and CDR2 from the germline V gene are MNHNS and SASEGT. The CDR3 is 14 amino acids. CDR3 region: CASRRGTGANVLTF. CDR3 nucleotides: TGTGCCAGCAGGAGAGGTACTGGGGCCAACGTCCTGACTTTC.

This clonotype was counted only a few times. The chain carries TRBV20-1 and TRBJ2-2; 8 bases fit TRBD1. Trimming removed 6 bases from V and 4 bases from J; junction bases left unmatched: 7. Germline V gene sequence: CDR1 DFQATT, CDR2 SNEGSKA (reference sequence). The CDR3 loop spans 14 amino acids. The CDR3 spells CSADQGASTGELFF. Written as DNA, the CDR3 is TGCAGTGCAGACCAGGGGGCGTCCACCGGGGAGCTGTTTTTT.

This clonotype showed up many times. The chain is built from TRBV7-6 and TRBJ2-3, with 7 positions matching TRBD1. The CDR3 runs 14 residues. Germline V gene data show CDR1 as SGHVS and CDR2 as FNYEAQ. Trimming took 5 bases from V and 2 from J; bases not matched to a gene: 4. The CDR3 DNA reads TGTGCCAGCAGCCCGGGACAGCCCACAGATACGCAGTATTTT. It codes for CASSPGQPTDTQYF.

This clonotype was observed a handful of times. V is TRBV14 and J is TRBJ2-7; possible D gene TRBD1, 6 bases. CDR1 SGHDN and CDR2 FVKESK come from the germline V gene. The V end was cut by 1 base, the J end by 11 bases, with 15 bases between. This CDR3 has 13 amino acids. The CDR3 protein is CASSQVVQGKKYF. The CDR3 region has the DNA TGTGCCAGCAGCCAAGTGGTACAGGGAAAGAAGTACTTC.

DNA of the CDR3: TGTGCCAGCATTCGCAACCAGGGACGGAACACTGAAGCTTTCTTT. Amino acid sequence: CASIRNQGRNTEAFF. The chain couples TRBV6-5 to TRBJ1-1; possible D gene TRBD1, 5 bases. The CDR3 covers 15 residues. Germline V gene data show CDR1 as MNHEY and CDR2 as SVGAGI. Trimming left V 7 bases short and J 1 base short, with 16 bases between.

This clonotype has at least ten counts. The chain joins TRBV7-3 to TRBJ1-5, with 7 bases lining up with TRBD1. The CDR3 has 14 residues. With V trimmed by 6 bases and J by 5 bases, 7 bases remained unmatched. Germline V gene lookup returns CDR1 SGHTA and CDR2 FQGTGA. The CDR3 protein is CASSPGGADQPQHF. The CDR3 coding sequence is TGTGCCAGCAGTCCAGGGGGGGCAGATCAGCCCCAGCATTTT.

In this sample, this clonotype turned up many times. The J gene is TRBJ1-1, the V gene TRBV7-8, with 7 bases matching TRBD1. The V gene's germline CDR1 is SGHVS and CDR2 FQNEAQ. Trimming removed 6 bases from V and 1 base from J; junction bases left unmatched: 11. The CDR3 length is 16 residues. Here the CDR3 reads CASRLTGAITNTEAFF. As DNA, the CDR3 is TGTGCCAGCAGACTCACAGGGGCCATCACGAACACTGAAGCTTTCTTT.

This chain joins TRBV7-3 and TRBJ2-7; D gene unclear. CDR3 length: 14 amino acids. Trimming shortened V by 3 bases and J by 6 bases, and 15 bases separated the two germline ends. CDR1 is SGHTA and CDR2 is FQGTGA in the germline V gene. This CDR3 is CASSLTPPPGEQYF. For the CDR3, the DNA is TGTGCCAGCAGCTTGACACCACCCCCGGGCGAGCAGTACTTC.

This clonotype was observed a few times. The chain has TRBV14 and TRBJ2-5; D remains ambiguous. The V and J ends lost 3 bases and 4 bases respectively, with 9 bases between them. CDR1 is SGHDN and CDR2 is FVKESK in the germline V gene. The CDR3 is 13 residues long. Here the CDR3 DNA reads TGTGCCAGCAGCCATCTACTTACAGAGACCCAGTACTTC. Encoded protein: CASSHLLTETQYF. Filled out from reference TRBV14 and TRBJ2-5, the complete variable domain reads EAGVTQFPSHSVIEKGQTVTLRCDPISGHDNLYWYRRVMGKEIKFLLHFVKESKQDESGMPNNRFLAERTGGTYSTLKVQPAELEDSGVYFCASSHLLTETQYFGPGTRLLVL.

This clonotype was counted ten times or more. The chain employs TRBV6-2 or TRBV6-3 and TRBJ2-1; 8 bases are a match to TRBD2. With 5 bases clipped from V and 6 bases from J, the junction kept 6 bases outside the gene matches. Germline V CDR1 and CDR2: MNHEY, SVGEGT. This CDR3 comprises 14 residues. The CDR3 DNA follows: TGTGCCAGCAGTCATCGGGAGGGCCCCAATGAGCAGTTCTTC. It yields the protein CASSHREGPNEQFF.